This T cell receptor beta chain appears in the sequencing data of a study of blood T cell repertoires in COVID-19. Across the whole study: The analysed material was cDNA or gDNA that came from T cells, B-cell-depleted T cells, or PBMCs.

In the authors' workflow: Reference gene primer amplification gave estimated nucleated cell counts. Libraries were prepared by immunoSEQ multiplex PCR; TCRdb keeps only in-frame clonotypes and omits some of them. The V and J calls and the clone size are those of that table, but D and trimming were determined from the DNA. Among under 200,000 clones listed, roughly four fifths were seen once. Participants were aged 18 to 89 years, lived in 24 US areas, and enrolled virtually. The clonotype was recovered from a man aged 45 to 65 who had recovered from COVID-19. Input material: PBMCs or T cells enriched from blood (not recorded which).

Here the CDR3 DNA reads TGTGCCTGGAGTGTACAGGGCGGCACAGATACGCAGTATTTT. Its translation: CAWSVQGGTDTQYF. This chain connects TRBV30 to TRBJ2-3; D might be TRBD1 (6 bases). The CDR3 covers 14 residues. Per germline, CDR1 GTSNPN and CDR2 SVGIG (reference sequence). Trimming removed 0 bases from V and 1 base from J, with 8 bases in between.